What follows are 18 T cell receptor beta chains derived from one specimen sequenced in a study of blood T cell repertoires in COVID-19 (dated by TCRdb to the early 2020s). The method was the immunoSEQ multiplex PCR assay. Here the immuneACCESS table is served through TCRdb, limited to in-frame sequences with V and J called. Missing clones are a known gap in these copies; in checked studies unresolved V genes cover under half, and the rest lacks a known reason. The sample table records fewer than 300,000 clones; more than 80% of these occur just once. Clones ranked in the top ten supply about 1.1% of the sample. The material sequenced was PBMCs or T cells enriched from blood (not recorded which). Source of these receptors: a woman aged 25-40 years who had recovered from COVID-19.

The gene calls are TRBV30 and TRBJ1-4; D gene uncertain. The CDR3 length is 12 residues. Germline V gene lookup returns CDR1 GTSNPN and CDR2 SVGIG (reference sequence). V lost 0 bases, J lost 7 bases, and 6 bases lay in between. CDR3: CAWSVEREKLFF. DNA of the CDR3: TGTGCCTGGAGTGTCGAGCGTGAAAAACTGTTTTTT.

The chain combines TRBV19 with TRBJ2-2; TRBD2 agrees at 8 bases. Germline-derived CDR1 and CDR2 are LNHDA and SQIVND (reference sequence). Losses at the gene ends were 3 bases for V and 0 bases for J; bases not matched to a gene: 3. The CDR3 has 16 amino acids. The CDR3 DNA is TGTGCCAGTAGTATTCGAGCGGGAGCGAACACCGGGGAGCTGTTTTTT. Translation: CASSIRAGANTGELFF.

J is TRBJ1-2 and V is TRBV6-5, with D unclear. Germline V gives CDR1 MNHEY, CDR2 SVGAGI. V lost 2 bases and J 2 bases, leaving 12 bases between the germline ends. The CDR3 contains 15 residues. As DNA, the CDR3 is TGTGCCAGCAGTTACCTCAGGACGGGGAACTATGGCTACACCTTC. It encodes CASSYLRTGNYGYTF.

The rearrangement joins TRBV7-3 to TRBJ2-5; unclear D gene. Germline CDR1 SGHTA, CDR2 FQGTGA. Trimming stripped 1 base from V and 1 base from J, with 10 bases between. The CDR3 is 15 residues long. This CDR3 is CASSLSGGIQETQYF. The CDR3 DNA reads as TGTGCCAGCAGCTTAAGCGGCGGAATCCAAGAGACCCAGTACTTC.

V gene TRBV7-3 combines with J gene TRBJ1-4, with D possibly being TRBD1 (6 bases). CDR3 length: 15 residues. The V end was cut by 5 bases, the J end by 0 bases, with 10 bases between. The V gene's germline CDR1 is SGHTA and CDR2 FQGTGA. CDR3 DNA sequence: TGTGCCAGCAGCCCCAACAGGGCAACTAATGAAAAACTGTTTTTT. Its protein is CASSPNRATNEKLFF.

The CDR3 loop reads CASSPDGSGELFF. DNA of the CDR3: TGTGCCAGCTCACCCGACGGGTCCGGGGAGCTGTTTTTT. The chain combines TRBV18 with TRBJ2-2, with unresolved D. The V gene lost 3 bases and the J gene lost 6 bases, with 8 bases spanning the gap. Per germline, CDR1 KGHSH and CDR2 LQKENI. This CDR3 has 13 residues.

The CDR3 DNA reads as TGTGCCAGCAGCCCTGAGGGCCGTAGTGAAGCTTTCTTT. Protein: CASSPEGRSEAFF. The J gene is TRBJ1-1, the V gene TRBV7-9; no clear D gene. Per germline, CDR1 SEHNR and CDR2 FQNEAQ (reference sequence). The CDR3 is 13 residues long. V was pared by 5 bases and J by 7 bases, with 14 bases between.

This clone appeared a single time. This chain connects TRBV6-1 to TRBJ1-5; a possible D gene is TRBD1 (5 bases). The CDR3 is made up of 18 amino acids. Germline V CDR1 and CDR2: MNHNS, SASEGT. V was pared by 2 bases and J by 5 bases, with 22 bases between. CDR3 sequence (DNA): TGTGCCAGCAGTGAAAACCGAGGGCGGGGGGTGAGATATCAGCCCCAGCATTTT. Residues: CASSENRGRGVRYQPQHF.

V gene TRBV4-1 combines with J gene TRBJ1-6, with D perhaps matching TRBD1 (6 bases). The CDR3 runs to 15 residues. V shed 0 bases and J shed 7 bases, with 10 bases lying between them. Germline assignment: CDR1 MGHRA and CDR2 YSYEKL. The CDR3 sequence: CASSQERTANSPLHF. The DNA of the CDR3 is TGCGCCAGCAGCCAAGAAAGGACAGCAAATTCACCCCTCCACTTT.

CDR3 residues: CASSPQGGAGYTF. CDR3 DNA: TGTGCCAGCAGCCCCCAGGGGGGCGCGGGCTACACCTTC. The J gene is TRBJ1-2, the V gene TRBV7-9; 7 bases are shared with TRBD1. This CDR3 has 13 amino acids. V lost 5 bases, J lost 8 bases, and 8 bases stayed unmatched. Germline-derived CDR1 and CDR2 are SEHNR and FQNEAQ (reference sequence).

This chain uses TRBV24-1 with TRBJ2-5, with 14 bases aligning to TRBD2. V lost 4 bases and J lost 2; bases outside the gene matches: 2. This CDR3 is 16 amino acids long. The germline gives CDR1 KGHDR, CDR2 SFDVKD. CDR3 amino acids: CATSDRLAGGQETQYF. The CDR3 DNA is TGTGCCACCAGTGACCGACTAGCGGGAGGGCAAGAGACCCAGTACTTC.

CDR3 residues: CASSPPGLVGDTQYF. The CDR3 bases are TGTGCCAGCTCACCGCCTGGACTAGTGGGGGATACGCAGTATTTT. This sequence joins TRBV18 and TRBJ2-3; 7 nucleotides agree with TRBD2. This CDR3 region has 15 residues. V dropped 3 bases and J dropped 6; count of bases not matched to a gene: 9. Germline lookup yields CDR1 KGHSH and CDR2 LQKENI.

The chain couples TRBV28 to TRBJ1-5; 12 nucleotides match TRBD1. The CDR3 loop spans 17 amino acids. J lost 5 bases, V lost 3 bases, and 8 bases had no gene match. Germline-derived CDR1 and CDR2 are MDHEN and SYDVKM. CDR3 DNA: TGTGCCAGCAGTTTCCCCAGGGGACAGGGGGCATATCAGCCCCAGCATTTT. This gives the protein CASSFPRGQGAYQPQHF.

J is TRBJ2-7 and V is TRBV2, with 9 bases identical to TRBD2. The CDR3 consists of 19 residues. CDR1 SNHLY and CDR2 FYNNEI come from the germline V gene. The V segment lost 2 bases and the J segment 5 bases; nucleotides outside the gene matches: 19. The CDR3 DNA follows: TGTGCCAGCAGTGAAAGCCCCCTTGGAGGGGCGGGAGGGCTAAACGAGCAGTACTTC. This encodes CASSESPLGGAGGLNEQYF.

The CDR3 bases are TGTGCCAGCAGCCTCCGTCGACAGGGGATTAATGAAAAACTGTTTTTT. Translating gives CASSLRRQGINEKLFF. The chain employs TRBV4-2 and TRBJ1-4; 8 nucleotides agree with TRBD1. Germline values: CDR1 LGHNA, CDR2 YNFKEQ. The CDR3 is made up of 16 amino acids. V gave up 4 bases and J gave up 4 bases; unmatched junction bases: 8.

The rearrangement links TRBV6-2 or TRBV6-3 to TRBJ2-7, with 11 positions matching TRBD1. CDR1 is MNHEY and CDR2 is SVGEGT in the germline V gene. The V segment lost 4 bases and the J segment 7 bases; nucleotides outside the gene matches: 9. There are 15 residues in the CDR3. CDR3 protein: CASSWSGTGGSEQYF. The DNA for the CDR3 is TGTGCCAGCAGTTGGTCCGGGACAGGGGGTTCGGAGCAGTACTTC.

The CDR3 DNA sequence: TGTGCCAGCAGCCTAGATAACACCGGGGAGCTGTTTTTT. Encoded protein: CASSLDNTGELFF. The gene calls are TRBV7-3 and TRBJ2-2, with unresolved D. This CDR3 is 13 amino acids long. V dropped 5 bases and J dropped 2 bases, with 6 bases sitting between them. Germline CDR1 reads SGHTA; CDR2 reads FQGTGA.

This chain links TRBV7-2 with TRBJ1-4; perhaps TRBD1 as D (5 bases). V was clipped by 5 bases and J by 5 bases, with 15 bases between them. The germline V gene has CDR1 SGHTA and CDR2 FQGNSA. This CDR3 spans 15 amino acids. CDR3 residues: CASSPLGGSNEKLFF. CDR3 DNA sequence: TGTGCCAGCAGCCCCTTGGGGGGATCGAATGAAAAACTGTTTTTT.